This T cell receptor (beta chain) was sequenced for a study of blood T cell repertoires in COVID-19. Resolution of symptoms, clearance, or two negative PCRs was present in recovered Cohort 3 donors. Produced via immunoSEQ multiplex PCR; TCRdb's table is partial and in-frame only. The sample has over 200,000 clones, roughly 84% seen once. This sequence originates from a woman aged 40-49 years who had recovered from COVID-19. Material: PBMCs or T cells enriched from blood (not recorded which).

The CDR3 coding sequence is TGTGCCAGCAGTTCAGACAGGATCGGGAAGACCCAGTACTTC. It codes for CASSSDRIGKTQYF. This chain connects TRBV28 to TRBJ2-5; D possibly corresponds to TRBD1 (6 bases). CDR1 is MDHEN and CDR2 is SYDVKM in the germline V gene. The CDR3 loop spans 14 amino acids. The V gene lost 4 bases and the J gene lost 6 bases, with 15 bases spanning the gap. Complete variable domain (other parts from reference TRBV28 and TRBJ2-5): DVKVTQSSRYLVKRTGEKVFLECVQDMDHENMFWYRQDPGLGLRLIYFSYDVKMKEKGDIPEGYSVSREKKERFSLILESASTNQTSMYLCASSSDRIGKTQYFGPGTRLLVL.